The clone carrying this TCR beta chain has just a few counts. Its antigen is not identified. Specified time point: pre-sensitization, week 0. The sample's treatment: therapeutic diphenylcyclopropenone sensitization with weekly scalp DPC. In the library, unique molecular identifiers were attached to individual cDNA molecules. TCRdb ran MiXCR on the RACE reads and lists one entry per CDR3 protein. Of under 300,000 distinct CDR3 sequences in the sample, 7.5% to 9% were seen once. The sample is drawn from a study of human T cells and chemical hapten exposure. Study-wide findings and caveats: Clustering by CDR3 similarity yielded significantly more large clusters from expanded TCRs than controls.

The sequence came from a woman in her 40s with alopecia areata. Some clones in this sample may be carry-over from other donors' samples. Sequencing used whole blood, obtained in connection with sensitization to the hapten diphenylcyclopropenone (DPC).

The CDR3 sequence is CASSLDPPYGYTF. The CDR3 DNA follows: TGTGCCAGCAGTCTGGACCCACCCTATGGCTACACCTTC. The V gene is TRBV6-5, the J gene TRBJ1-2; D is uncertain. V dropped 5 bases and J dropped 4 bases, with 11 bases sitting between them. Germline CDR1 MNHEY, CDR2 SVGAGI. The CDR3 is 13 amino acids.